The 9 T cell receptor beta chains listed next were all sequenced from one sample in a study of CD8+ T cells in alopecia areata. Treatment meaning: oral pan-JAK inhibitor, 5-10 mg twice daily. Extraction and reverse transcription of RNA yielded cDNA as the sequencing template. TCRdb's table, derived via immunoSEQ multiplex PCR, lists solely in-frame clones and lacks some. This table has 110,000 or so clones, around 54% appearing once. Sequencing used CD4+ T cells sorted from blood, obtained at week 24, from a patient treated with tofacitinib. These receptors all stem from a human donor with alopecia areata.

This chain links TRBV30 with TRBJ2-7; the match to TRBD1 covers 8 bases. CDR1 and CDR2 from the germline V gene are GTSNPN and SVGIG (reference sequence). V shed 1 base and J 0 bases; nucleotides not matched to a gene: 8. This CDR3 has 16 residues. CDR3 DNA: TGTGCCTGGAGTGGTATTCTTGGACAGGGCTCCTACGAGCAGTACTTC. Translation: CAWSGILGQGSYEQYF.

The J gene is TRBJ2-5, the V gene TRBV11-2; D tentatively fits TRBD1 or TRBD2 (6 bases each). The CDR3 loop spans 14 amino acids. Germline CDR1 reads SGHAT; CDR2 reads FQNNGV. The V gene lost 4 bases and the J gene lost 5 bases, with 14 bases spanning the gap. The CDR3 DNA follows: TGTGCCAGCAGCTCCGGGGGCCCCCGCGAGACCCAGTACTTC. Its translation: CASSSGGPRETQYF.

The table lists this clone with a few counts. This chain connects TRBV27 to TRBJ1-2; TRBD1 aligns across 8 bases. The CDR3 sequence is 12 residues long. Germline-derived CDR1 and CDR2 are MNHEY and SMNVEV (reference sequence). Germline trimming cut 6 bases from V and 7 bases from J; bases unmatched to any gene: 4. CDR3 coding DNA: TGTGCCAGCAGCCGCGACAGGGGTGGCTACACCTTC. Its protein is CASSRDRGGYTF.

This clone was observed a handful of times. The chain recombines TRBV7-2 with TRBJ1-4; D possibly corresponds to TRBD1 (6 bases). Germline lookup yields CDR1 SGHTA and CDR2 FQGNSA. There are 14 residues in the CDR3. V was cut by 5 bases and J by 5 bases, with 12 bases left in between. CDR3 in DNA: TGTGCCAGCAGCCCCCAGGGGTTCAATGAAAAACTGTTTTTT. Its translation is CASSPQGFNEKLFF.

This chain connects TRBV2 to TRBJ2-3; the D is unclear. Trimming took 0 bases from V and 6 from J, leaving 16 bases between them. Per germline, CDR1 SNHLY and CDR2 FYNNEI. The CDR3 runs 16 residues. The CDR3 sequence: CASSEASVVRLDTQYF. In DNA, the CDR3 is TGTGCCAGCAGTGAAGCCTCGGTCGTCAGGCTGGATACGCAGTATTTT.

The chain joins TRBV2 to TRBJ1-2; perhaps TRBD1 as D (6 bases). This CDR3 has 13 residues. V was shortened by 6 bases and J by 8 bases, with 16 bases between the two germline ends. Looked up from germline, CDR1 is SNHLY and CDR2 is FYNNEI. Here the CDR3 reads CASSPRQAGGYTF. The CDR3 nucleotides read TGTGCCAGCAGCCCCCGACAGGCCGGGGGCTACACCTTC.

The rearrangement links TRBV7-2 to TRBJ2-5; 8 bases map to TRBD1. Per the germline V gene, CDR1 is SGHTA and CDR2 is FQGNSA. The V segment lost 9 bases and the J segment 0 bases; nucleotides outside the gene matches: 3. The CDR3 covers 13 residues. CDR3 sequence (DNA): TGTGCCAGTGACAGGGGACACCAAGAGACCCAGTACTTC. This sequence encodes CASDRGHQETQYF.

CDR3 sequence (DNA): TGTGCCAGCAGTGAACAGAGACCGCTGCAGTACTTC. Its protein is CASSEQRPLQYF. The gene calls are TRBV2 and TRBJ2-7; D not resolved. Deletions cut 2 bases from V and 9 bases from J, with 11 bases between. Germline V gene sequence: CDR1 SNHLY, CDR2 FYNNEI. The CDR3 consists of 12 residues.

This clone was seen only a few times. The gene calls are TRBV10-3 and TRBJ2-3; D uncertain. Germline CDR1 is ENHRY and CDR2 is SYGVKD. V was cut by 6 bases and J by 2 bases, with 12 bases left in between. CDR3 length: 14 residues. In DNA, the CDR3 is TGTGCCATCAGATTAGCAGCCTACACAGATACGCAGTATTTT. Its translation is CAIRLAAYTDTQYF.